These 30 T cell receptor beta chains were sequenced from one sample in a study of cytomegalovirus exposure and HLA in healthy donors. The PCR ran on 60 Vbeta and 13 Jbeta primers. Here immunoSEQ multiplex PCR was the method, and the copy in TCRdb shows in-frame clones only, minus some. Among some 170,000 clones listed, almost 80% were seen once. Sequenced sample: PBMCs. The source of these receptors is a man aged 35 to 55 in good health and CMV-seropositive.

The rearrangement uses TRBV7-3 and TRBJ1-3; 9 bases are shared with TRBD1. J gave up 7 bases and V 0 bases, and 7 bases lay outside the gene matches. Germline V gene data show CDR1 as SGHTA and CDR2 as FQGTGA. The CDR3 has 16 residues. CDR3 coding DNA: TGTGCCAGCAGCTTAACCGGGACAGGGATTGGGAACACCATATATTTT. Its protein product is CASSLTGTGIGNTIYF.

The rearrangement uses TRBV28 and TRBJ2-7; the D gene is possibly TRBD2 (5 bases). The CDR3 is made up of 16 amino acids. Germline V lookup: CDR1 MDHEN, CDR2 SYDVKM. V lost 6 bases to trimming and J lost 3 bases, with 21 bases between them. The CDR3 region has the DNA TGTGCCAGCAGCCGAGGGTGGGGAGTGTCCCACTACGAGCAGTACTTC. It encodes CASSRGWGVSHYEQYF.

This clone appeared a few times. The chain joins TRBV10-3 to TRBJ1-2; TRBD1 matches at 11 bases. This CDR3 spans 15 amino acids. Trimming took 5 bases from V and 5 from J; bases not matched to a gene: 7. Germline values: CDR1 ENHRY, CDR2 SYGVKD. CDR3 sequence: CAISPAGTGGYGYTF. Written as DNA, the CDR3 is TGTGCCATCAGTCCAGCGGGGACAGGGGGATATGGCTACACCTTC.

This clone appeared a few times. Within the sample, other DNA sequences also encode this same CDR3. CDR3 residues: CASSYSSGSSYEQYF. The CDR3 region has the DNA TGTGCCAGCAGTTACTCTAGCGGGAGCTCCTACGAGCAGTACTTC. V gene TRBV6-5 combines with J gene TRBJ2-7, with 9 bases that match TRBD2. V lost 0 bases to trimming and J lost 0 bases; unmatched junction nucleotides: 0. Germline-derived CDR1 and CDR2 are MNHEY and SVGAGI. The CDR3 totals 15 residues.

The gene calls are TRBV5-1 and TRBJ2-5, with 8 bases lining up with TRBD1. Per the germline V gene, CDR1 is SGHRS and CDR2 is YFSETQ. V shed 3 bases and J 3 bases; nucleotides not matched to a gene: 10. This CDR3 has 16 amino acids. Here the CDR3 reads CASSYFLTGEEETQYF. The DNA of the CDR3 is TGCGCCAGCAGCTACTTCCTGACAGGGGAAGAAGAGACCCAGTACTTC.

This chain links TRBV19 with TRBJ1-1; D is possibly TRBD1 (6 bases). V lost 2 bases and J 0 bases, leaving 7 bases between the germline ends. The CDR3 length is 14 residues. The V gene's germline CDR1 is LNHDA and CDR2 SQIVND (reference sequence). The CDR3 bases are TGTGCCAGTAGTATACAGGGGATGAACACTGAAGCTTTCTTT. Amino acids: CASSIQGMNTEAFF.

The CDR3 protein is CASSRDLPNDTQYF. The CDR3 nucleotides read TGTGCCAGCAGCCGGGACTTACCCAATGATACGCAGTATTTT. The rearrangement joins TRBV7-9 to TRBJ2-3; D perhaps matches TRBD2 (6 bases). Trimming shortened V by 5 bases and J by 6 bases, and 15 bases separated the two germline ends. The germline V gene encodes CDR1 SEHNR and CDR2 FQNEAQ (reference sequence). There are 14 residues in the CDR3.

The chain has TRBV9 and TRBJ2-7; 7 nucleotides match TRBD1. This CDR3 contains 18 residues. Trimming removed 4 bases from V and 5 bases from J; junction bases left unmatched: 21. Looked up from germline, CDR1 is SGDLS and CDR2 is YYNGEE. Written as DNA, the CDR3 is TGTGCCAGCAGCCCCCAGAGGAGGAATTGGCAGGGGGTCGACGAGCAGTACTTC. It is translated as CASSPQRRNWQGVDEQYF.

The chain carries TRBV30 and TRBJ2-4; the D gene is possibly TRBD1 (5 bases). The length of the CDR3 is 13 residues. V shed 3 bases and J shed 4 bases, with 10 bases lying between them. Germline-derived CDR1 and CDR2 are GTSNPN and SVGIG (reference sequence). The CDR3 spells CAWSRAGKNIQYF. In DNA, the CDR3 is TGTGCCTGGAGCCGGGCAGGGAAAAACATTCAGTACTTC.

This sequence joins TRBV6-1 and TRBJ1-4; TRBD1 matches at 7 bases. Germline assignment: CDR1 MNHNS and CDR2 SASEGT. The CDR3 is 14 amino acids. Trimming took 9 bases from V and 7 from J; bases not matched to a gene: 11. The CDR3, as DNA: TGTGCCAGTTCTGGAGGGGGCGAGCCTGAAAAACTGTTTTTT. Translating it yields CASSGGGEPEKLFF.

The chain uses TRBV10-3 and TRBJ1-2; TRBD1 agrees at 9 bases. The CDR3 sequence is 12 residues long. Germline V gene lookup returns CDR1 ENHRY and CDR2 SYGVKD. V was clipped by 7 bases and J by 6 bases; unmatched bases: 3. The CDR3: CAITRDRDGYTF. In DNA form, the CDR3 reads TGTGCCATCACCCGGGACAGGGATGGCTACACCTTC.

The chain couples TRBV28 to TRBJ2-7, with D possibly being TRBD2 (5 bases). The germline CDR1 and CDR2 sequences are MDHEN and SYDVKM. Trimming pared 6 bases from V and 3 bases from J, leaving 15 bases between. The CDR3 has 14 residues. CDR3 DNA sequence: TGTGCCAGCAGAGTCAGCGGAAGCAACTACGAGCAGTACTTC. Translated: CASRVSGSNYEQYF.

The CDR3 region is CSVARGSYEQYF. CDR3 nucleotide sequence: TGCAGCGTTGCCAGGGGATCCTACGAGCAGTACTTC. The chain employs TRBV29-1 and TRBJ2-7, with TRBD1 as a possible D gene (6 bases). Trimming stripped 4 bases from V and 1 base from J, with 8 bases between. CDR3 length: 12 residues. The germline V gene has CDR1 SQVTM and CDR2 ANQGSEA.

This clone occurred a few times. The V call is TRBV7-9, the J call TRBJ2-7; 7 bases match TRBD2. Trimming took 5 bases from V and 2 from J; bases not matched to a gene: 15. Germline CDR1 and CDR2: SEHNR and FQNEAQ (reference sequence). The CDR3 consists of 17 residues. The CDR3 bases are TGTGCCAGCAGCCCGGTCTCGCTGCGGGAGAGTACCTACGAGCAGTACTTC. Translated: CASSPVSLRESTYEQYF.

About this clone itself: Other DNA sequences of this sample code for an identical CDR3. The V gene is TRBV18, the J gene TRBJ2-2; a weak D match, TRBD2 (6 bases). The germline V gene has CDR1 KGHSH and CDR2 LQKENI. V lost 0 bases, J lost 2 bases, and 13 bases lay in between. CDR3 size: 17 residues. CDR3 loop: CASSPPNRDLNTGELFF. CDR3 bases: TGTGCCAGCTCACCACCGAACCGGGACTTAAACACCGGGGAGCTGTTTTTT.

The V and J genes are TRBV7-2 and TRBJ1-2; D is possibly TRBD1 (5 bases). CDR3 length: 15 residues. Deletions cut 3 bases from V and 4 bases from J, with 15 bases between. Germline V gene sequence: CDR1 SGHTA, CDR2 FQGNSA. The CDR3 reads CASSLTPHGGYGYTF. DNA of the CDR3: TGTGCCAGCAGCTTGACTCCACACGGGGGCTATGGCTACACCTTC.

The V gene is TRBV27, the J gene TRBJ2-1; tentatively, D is TRBD1 (6 bases). Germline-derived CDR1 and CDR2 are MNHEY and SMNVEV (reference sequence). The CDR3 totals 16 residues. Trimming shortened V by 4 bases and J by 2 bases, and 15 bases separated the two germline ends. This CDR3 is CASSSRDTATYNEQFF. The CDR3 bases are TGTGCCAGCAGTTCAAGGGACACGGCTACCTACAATGAGCAGTTCTTC.

The sample holds one count of this clone. This chain joins TRBV15 and TRBJ2-7; D remains ambiguous. Germline lookup yields CDR1 LNHNV and CDR2 YYDKDF (reference sequence). Trimming took off 0 bases at V and 1 base at J, with 19 bases between the two ends. The CDR3 spans 18 residues. The CDR3 here is CATSRDLPQAYLSYEQYF. The CDR3, as DNA: TGTGCCACCAGCAGAGATCTCCCGCAGGCTTATCTTTCCTACGAGCAGTACTTC.

Concerning this clone itself: This CDR3 is also generated by other DNA sequences in the sample. V usage is TRBV28 and J usage is TRBJ2-7; TRBD1 matches 9 bases. The CDR3 sequence is 13 residues long. V was pared by 7 bases and J by 4 bases, with 5 bases of the junction left unmatched. Looked up from germline, CDR1 is MDHEN and CDR2 is SYDVKM. The CDR3 loop is CASNPGQGYEQYF. DNA for the CDR3: TGTGCCAGCAACCCGGGACAGGGATACGAGCAGTACTTC.

There are a few counts of this clone. The V gene is TRBV4-1, the J gene TRBJ2-1, with 7 bases matching TRBD2. Per the germline V gene, CDR1 is MGHRA and CDR2 is YSYEKL. This CDR3 has 15 residues. V shed 1 base and J 4 bases; nucleotides not matched to a gene: 4. CDR3: CASSQGAGVYNEQFF. Written as DNA, the CDR3 is TGCGCCAGCAGCCAAGGTGCGGGAGTATACAATGAGCAGTTCTTC.

The gene calls are TRBV5-3 and TRBJ2-1, with 9 positions matching TRBD2. TRBV5-3 is filed as an ORF, its function uncertain. V gave up 1 base and J gave up 6 bases; unmatched junction bases: 2. The CDR3 is 14 residues long. The CDR3 loop reads CARSLIAGANEQFF. The CDR3 DNA follows: TGTGCCAGAAGCTTGATAGCGGGAGCCAATGAGCAGTTCTTC.

CDR3 bases: TGTGCCAGCAGTTGGGGGACTAGCACAGATACGCAGTATTTT. Translating gives CASSWGTSTDTQYF. V is TRBV27 and J is TRBJ2-3, with D possibly TRBD2 on 6 matching bases. Per germline, CDR1 MNHEY and CDR2 SMNVEV (reference sequence). Trimming removed 4 bases at V and 0 bases at J, with 8 bases between. The CDR3 runs to 14 residues.

This clone was recorded only once. This sample also contains other DNA sequences that code for the same CDR3. The rearrangement uses TRBV5-1 and TRBJ2-5, with 8 nucleotides matching TRBD2. Germline loops: CDR1 SGHRS, CDR2 YFSETQ. V trimming: 0 bases; J trimming: 1 base; junction bases outside the gene matches: 5. The CDR3 totals 16 residues. CDR3 sequence reads: CASSLAGTSGQETQYF. The CDR3 region has the DNA TGCGCCAGCAGCTTGGCGGGAACTAGCGGCCAAGAGACCCAGTACTTC.

Regarding this clone: A read error may account for a junction end that differs from germline. The rearrangement joins TRBV4-1 to TRBJ1-1, with a possible D match to TRBD1 (5 bases). The CDR3 has 12 amino acids. The germline gives CDR1 MGHRA, CDR2 YSYEKL. CDR3 sequence (DNA): TGCGCCAGCAGTCAAGAGGGGCGAGAAGCTTTCTTT. Its translation: CASSQEGREAFF.

This chain joins TRBV19 and TRBJ2-1, with 10 bases matching TRBD2. Losses at the gene ends were 4 bases for V and 8 bases for J; bases not matched to a gene: 11. Germline CDR1 reads LNHDA; CDR2 reads SQIVND (reference sequence). This CDR3 has 16 amino acids. CDR3 bases: TGTGCCAGTAGTAGACTAGCGGGCCTCCACCGGGATGAGCAGTTCTTC. Encoded protein: CASSRLAGLHRDEQFF.

The table lists this clone with a count of one. V and J are TRBV7-6 and TRBJ1-1, with 8 bases lining up with TRBD1. The CDR3 is made up of 15 amino acids. Trimming cost V 5 bases and J 7 bases; bases outside gene matches: 12. Per the germline V gene, CDR1 is SGHVS and CDR2 is FNYEAQ. The CDR3 nucleotides are TGTGCCAGCAGCGCCGGACAGGGACCGCTTAATGAAGCTTTCTTT. Protein sequence: CASSAGQGPLNEAFF.

The V gene is TRBV5-1, the J gene TRBJ2-7, with unresolved D. The CDR3 is made up of 13 amino acids. V shed 0 bases and J shed 4 bases, with 8 bases lying between them. Germline V lookup: CDR1 SGHRS, CDR2 YFSETQ. The CDR3 DNA is TGCGCCAGCAGCTTGGTATTCGGTTACGAGCAGTACTTC. Amino acid sequence: CASSLVFGYEQYF.

On this clone: The junction departs from the called germline gene at one end, perhaps through a read error. The chain carries TRBV2 and TRBJ2-7; TRBD1 matches 7 bases. This CDR3 is built from 16 residues. CDR1 is SNHLY and CDR2 is FYNNEI in the germline V gene. The CDR3 reads CASSKATGAPAYEQYF. Written as DNA, the CDR3 is TGTGCCAGCAGTAAAGCCACAGGGGCCCCTGCATACGAGCAGTACTTC.

This chain connects TRBV29-1 to TRBJ2-5, with 8 bases fitting TRBD2. The CDR3 runs 14 residues. J lost 3 bases, V lost 4 bases, and 7 bases had no gene match. Germline CDR1 is SQVTM and CDR2 is ANQGSEA. The DNA for the CDR3 is TGCAGCGTTGGATTAGTAGCGGGAAAAGAGACCCAGTACTTC. It is translated as CSVGLVAGKETQYF.

This clone occurred once. This sequence joins TRBV20-1 and TRBJ1-3; weak D call: TRBD1 (6 bases). Germline V gives CDR1 DFQATT, CDR2 SNEGSKA (reference sequence). Trimming pared 7 bases from V and 4 bases from J, leaving 8 bases between. This CDR3 is 11 amino acids long. The CDR3 DNA follows: TGCAGTGTTCAGGGGGGAAACACCATATATTTT. Encoded protein: CSVQGGNTIYF.